The clone carrying this TCR beta chain was counted between two and nine times. What it binds is not known. TCRdb re-called the reads through MiXCR, storing one row per CDR3 protein. The sample has about 570,000 distinct CDR3 sequences, about 39% seen once; the top ten hold about 48%. The sample comes from a study of T cell repertoires in cytomegalovirus infection. About the research overall: The authors used CMV epitopes that were HLA-C-restricted (recently identified) and HLA-B-restricted (well studied). Shared public TCR beta signatures pointed to both CMV infection and a matching HLA type.

Specimen: cultured PBMCs, collected from culture after CMV antigen stimulation. The sequence came from a human donor in good health (CMV status not recorded). Some clones in this sample may be carry-over from other donors' samples.

The CDR3 coding sequence is TGTGCCAGCAGCCTCCAGCCTGGACTAGCGGGAGGCGGGGAGACCCAGTACTTC. Residues: CASSLQPGLAGGGETQYF. The chain carries TRBV7-2 and TRBJ2-5; the match to TRBD2 covers 14 bases. The germline V gene has CDR1 SGHTA and CDR2 FQGNSA. This CDR3 region has 18 residues. V dropped 5 bases and J dropped 5; count of bases not matched to a gene: 13.